This T cell receptor beta chain is drawn from a study of blood T cell repertoires in COVID-19. Study information: PBMCs, B-cell-depleted T cells, or T cells provided the cDNA or gDNA that made up the material.

Study members were between roughly 18 and 89 years old and lived in around 24 US regions. How the authors handled the data: Scientists estimated how many nucleated cells there were by amplifying reference gene primers. The protocol was immunoSEQ multiplex PCR, while the TCRdb copy is restricted to in-frame clones and leaves out a portion. The V and J calls and clone size are taken from that table; D and trimming were inferred from the DNA. The sample has about 220,000 clones, about 80% seen once. Germline lookup yields CDR1 SGHAT and CDR2 FQDESV (reference sequence). V lost 5 bases, J lost 7 bases, and 11 bases stayed unmatched. The CDR3 length is 16 residues.

Sequencing was carried out using PBMCs or T cells enriched from blood (not recorded which). The sequence derives from a woman between 40 and 55 years old with acute COVID-19. The chain recombines TRBV11-1 with TRBJ2-2, with 9 bases lining up with TRBD1. In nucleotides, the CDR3 is TGTGCCAGCAGCCGAGGAGACAGGGGGTATGGCGGGGAGCTGTTTTTT. This translates into CASSRGDRGYGGELFF.